Here is one T cell receptor beta chain with its context. This sample was taken from a study of blood T cell repertoires in COVID-19. Background on the study: There were acute and convalescent COVID-19 samples, and they came from the United States, Italy and Spain.

The method was immunoSEQ multiplex PCR; TCRdb's version includes in-frame clones alone and lacks a portion of them. The table lists hundreds of thousands of clones, 75% to 85% of them singletons. Followed longitudinally, the Seattle patients had been enrolled during active infection. This sequence originates from a woman aged 25 to 39 with COVID-19, enrolled during active disease. Sequencing input: peripheral blood.

CDR3 DNA: TGTGCCAGCTCACCACTACCCCATAAGCCCAACACCGGGGAGCTGTTTTTT. Amino acids: CASSPLPHKPNTGELFF. The V and J genes are TRBV18 and TRBJ2-2; D gene uncertain. Trimming shortened V by 1 base and J by 2 bases, and 14 bases separated the two germline ends. Per the germline V gene, CDR1 is KGHSH and CDR2 is LQKENI. There are 17 residues in the CDR3.